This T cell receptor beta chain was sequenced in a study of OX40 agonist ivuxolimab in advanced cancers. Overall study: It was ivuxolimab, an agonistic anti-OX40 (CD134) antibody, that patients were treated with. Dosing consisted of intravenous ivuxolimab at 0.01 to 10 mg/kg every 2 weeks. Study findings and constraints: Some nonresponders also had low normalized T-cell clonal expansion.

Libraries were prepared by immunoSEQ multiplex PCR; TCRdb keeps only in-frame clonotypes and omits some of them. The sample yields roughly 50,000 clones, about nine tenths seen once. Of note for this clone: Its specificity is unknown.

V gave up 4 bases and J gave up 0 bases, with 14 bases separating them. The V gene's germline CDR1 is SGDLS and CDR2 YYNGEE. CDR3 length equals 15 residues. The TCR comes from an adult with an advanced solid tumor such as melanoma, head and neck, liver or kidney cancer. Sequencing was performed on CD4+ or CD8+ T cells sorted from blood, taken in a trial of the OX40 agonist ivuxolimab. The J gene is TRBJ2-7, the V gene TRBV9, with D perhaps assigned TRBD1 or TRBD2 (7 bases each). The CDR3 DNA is TGTGCCAGCAGCCAGGGGGGCGGGAGCTCCTACGAGCAGTACTTC. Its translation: CASSQGGGSSYEQYF.